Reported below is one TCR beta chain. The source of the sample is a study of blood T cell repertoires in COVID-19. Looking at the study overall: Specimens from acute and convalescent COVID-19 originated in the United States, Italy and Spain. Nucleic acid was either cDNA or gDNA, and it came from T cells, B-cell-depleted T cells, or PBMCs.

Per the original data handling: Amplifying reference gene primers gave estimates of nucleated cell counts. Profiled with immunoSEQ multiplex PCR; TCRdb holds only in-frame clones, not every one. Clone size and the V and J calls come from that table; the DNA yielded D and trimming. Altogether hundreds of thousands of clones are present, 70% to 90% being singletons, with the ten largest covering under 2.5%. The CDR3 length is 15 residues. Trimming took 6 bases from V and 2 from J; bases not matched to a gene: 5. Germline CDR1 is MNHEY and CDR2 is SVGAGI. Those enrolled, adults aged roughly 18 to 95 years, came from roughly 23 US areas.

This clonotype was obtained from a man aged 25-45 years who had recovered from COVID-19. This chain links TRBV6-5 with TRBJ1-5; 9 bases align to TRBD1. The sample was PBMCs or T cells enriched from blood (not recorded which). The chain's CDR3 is CASRPDRGRNQPQHF. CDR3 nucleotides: TGTGCCAGCAGGCCGGACAGGGGCCGCAATCAGCCCCAGCATTTT.